This T cell receptor beta chain was sequenced for a study of CD8+CD57+ T cells in acquired aplastic anemia. Those patients picked for sequencing had displayed CD8+CD57+ cell expansion on flow cytometry. The germline CDR1 and CDR2 sequences are SGDLS and YYNGEE. Trimming cost V 0 bases and J 7 bases, with 13 bases left between them. The CDR3 consists of 14 residues. Genomic DNA provided the template from which TCR beta VDJ and CDR3 profiles were obtained. Each CDR3 protein is one row after TCRdb ran MiXCR on the reads. The repertoire holds just over 150,000 distinct CDR3 sequences, with less than 50% as singletons.

The sample taken for sequencing was sorted CD4+, CD8+, or CD8+CD57+ T cells (not recorded which) from PBMCs. This receptor was taken from a human donor with aplastic anemia. The chain is built from TRBV9 and TRBJ2-5; possibly TRBD1 or TRBD2 for D (5 bases each). The CDR3 loop reads CASSVARGRGTQYF. CDR3 nucleotides: TGTGCCAGCAGCGTAGCTCGGGGAAGGGGGACCCAGTACTTC.